The TCR beta chain described here comes from a study of post-analysis software for immune sequencing data. Findings of the study overall: When the samples were clustered directly with F measure, those that had been prepared in the same batch showed strong co-clustering. Controls had lower frequencies than patients of a handful of TRBV segments, which included TRBV5-6, TRBV5-1 and TRBV20-1.

Germline V gene lookup returns CDR1 MRHNA and CDR2 SNTAGT. The CDR3 totals 15 residues. Unique molecular identifiers were present in the TCR beta cDNA libraries. A population of roughly 0.95 to 10 million T cells gave rise to roughly 490,000 cDNA molecules. One entry per CDR3 protein results from TCRdb running MiXCR on the PCR reads. The sample shows around 400,000 distinct CDR3 sequences, 35% to 45% of them seen only once. Note on this clonotype: Its antigen is undetermined.

The sample comprised blood. The rearrangement links TRBV6-4 to TRBJ2-7; D possibly corresponds to TRBD1 (5 bases). The J call may be wrong; the DNA end is better matched by TRBJ2-5. The TCR comes from a girl aged 2-15 years with multiple sclerosis. CDR3 nucleotide sequence: TGTGCCAGCAGTGACTCAGGGGCGCCCGGAGAGACCCAGTACTTC. Protein sequence: CASSDSGAPGETQYF.